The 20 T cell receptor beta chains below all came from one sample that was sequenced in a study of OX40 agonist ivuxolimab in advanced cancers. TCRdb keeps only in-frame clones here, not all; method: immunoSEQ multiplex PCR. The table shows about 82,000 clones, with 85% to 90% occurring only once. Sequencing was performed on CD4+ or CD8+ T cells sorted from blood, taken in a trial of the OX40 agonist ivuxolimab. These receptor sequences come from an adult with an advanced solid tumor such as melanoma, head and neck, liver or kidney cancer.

CDR3 region: CASSPPSVGRREFQFF. DNA for the CDR3: TGTGCCAGCTCACCACCGTCAGTGGGCAGGCGAGAGTTTCAGTTCTTC. The genes are TRBV18 and TRBJ2-1; no clear D gene. The V gene's germline CDR1 is KGHSH and CDR2 LQKENI. Trimming took off 0 bases at V and 13 bases at J, with 22 bases between the two ends. The CDR3 sequence is 16 residues long.

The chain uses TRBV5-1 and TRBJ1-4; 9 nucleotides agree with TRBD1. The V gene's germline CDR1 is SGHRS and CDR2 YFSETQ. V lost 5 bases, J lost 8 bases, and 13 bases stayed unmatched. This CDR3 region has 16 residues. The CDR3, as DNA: TGCGCCAGCAGAACCCAAACCGGGACAGGGAACGAAAAACTGTTTTTT. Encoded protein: CASRTQTGTGNEKLFF.

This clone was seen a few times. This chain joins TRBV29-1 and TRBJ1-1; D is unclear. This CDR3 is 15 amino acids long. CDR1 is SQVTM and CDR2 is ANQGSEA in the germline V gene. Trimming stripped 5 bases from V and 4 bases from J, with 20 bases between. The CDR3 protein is CSVWPIYLRGTEAFF. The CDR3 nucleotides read TGCAGCGTTTGGCCAATCTATCTCCGCGGCACTGAAGCTTTCTTT.

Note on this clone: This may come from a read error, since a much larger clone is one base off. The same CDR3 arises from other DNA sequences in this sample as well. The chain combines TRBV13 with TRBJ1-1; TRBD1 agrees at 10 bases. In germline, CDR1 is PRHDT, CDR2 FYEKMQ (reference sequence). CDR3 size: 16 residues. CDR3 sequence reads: CASSLGTGVFYTEAFF. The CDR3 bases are TGTGCCAGCAGCCTCGGGACAGGGGTATTTTACACTGAAGCTTTTTTT.

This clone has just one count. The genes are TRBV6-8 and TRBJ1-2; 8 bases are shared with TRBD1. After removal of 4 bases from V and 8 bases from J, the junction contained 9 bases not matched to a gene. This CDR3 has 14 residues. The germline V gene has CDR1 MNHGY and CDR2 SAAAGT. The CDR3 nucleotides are TGTGCCAGCAGTTCCCCAGGGGGCTTAAGGGGCTACACCTTC. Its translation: CASSSPGGLRGYTF.

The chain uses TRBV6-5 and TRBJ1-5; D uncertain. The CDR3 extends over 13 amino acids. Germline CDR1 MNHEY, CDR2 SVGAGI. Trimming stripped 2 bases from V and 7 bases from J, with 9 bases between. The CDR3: CASSYTFGQPQHF. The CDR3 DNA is TGTGCCAGCAGTTACACCTTTGGACAGCCCCAGCATTTT.

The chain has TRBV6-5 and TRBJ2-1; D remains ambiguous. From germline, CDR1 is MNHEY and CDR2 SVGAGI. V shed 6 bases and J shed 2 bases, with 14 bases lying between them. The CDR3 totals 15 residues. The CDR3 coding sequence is TGTGCCAGCAGGCTCACAGCACACACCTACAATGAGCAGTTCTTC. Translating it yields CASRLTAHTYNEQFF.

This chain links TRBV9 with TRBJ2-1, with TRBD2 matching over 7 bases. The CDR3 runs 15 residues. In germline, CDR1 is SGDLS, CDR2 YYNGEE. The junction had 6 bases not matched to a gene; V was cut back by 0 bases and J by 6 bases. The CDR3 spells CASSVGGDYLNEQFF. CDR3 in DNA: TGTGCCAGCAGCGTAGGTGGGGACTACCTCAATGAGCAGTTCTTC.

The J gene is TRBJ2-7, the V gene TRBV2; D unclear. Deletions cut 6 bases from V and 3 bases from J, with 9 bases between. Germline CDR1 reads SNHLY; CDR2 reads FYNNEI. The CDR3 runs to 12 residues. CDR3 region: CASSANNYEQYF. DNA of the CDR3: TGTGCCAGCAGCGCAAACAACTACGAGCAGTACTTC.

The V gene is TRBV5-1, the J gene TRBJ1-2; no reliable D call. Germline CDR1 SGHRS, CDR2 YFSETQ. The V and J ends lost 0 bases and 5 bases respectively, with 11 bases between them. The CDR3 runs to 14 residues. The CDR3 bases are TGCGCCAGCAGCTTGGCCTTGGCGTCTTATGGCTACACCTTC. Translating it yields CASSLALASYGYTF.

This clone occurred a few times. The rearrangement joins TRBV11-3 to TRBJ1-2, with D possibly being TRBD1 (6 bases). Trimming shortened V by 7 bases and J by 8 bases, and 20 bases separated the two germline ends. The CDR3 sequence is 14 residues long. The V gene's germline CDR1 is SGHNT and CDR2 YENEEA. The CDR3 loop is CASTSSLQGYGYTF. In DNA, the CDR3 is TGTGCCAGCACCTCTAGCCTACAGGGTTACGGCTACACCTTC.

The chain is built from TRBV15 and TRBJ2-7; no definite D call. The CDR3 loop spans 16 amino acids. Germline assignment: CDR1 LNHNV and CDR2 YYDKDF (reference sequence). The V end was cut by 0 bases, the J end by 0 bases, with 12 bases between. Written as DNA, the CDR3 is TGTGCCACCAGCAGAGATTCCATGGCCTTCTCCTACGAGCAGTACTTC. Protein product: CATSRDSMAFSYEQYF.

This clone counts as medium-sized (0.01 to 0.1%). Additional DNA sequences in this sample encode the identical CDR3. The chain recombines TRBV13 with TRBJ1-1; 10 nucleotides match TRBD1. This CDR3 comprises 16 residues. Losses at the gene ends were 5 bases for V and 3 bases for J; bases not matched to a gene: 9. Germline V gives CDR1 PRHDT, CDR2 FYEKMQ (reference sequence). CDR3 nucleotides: TGTGCCAGCAGCCTCGGGACAGGGGTATTTTACACTGAAGCTTTCTTT. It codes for CASSLGTGVFYTEAFF.

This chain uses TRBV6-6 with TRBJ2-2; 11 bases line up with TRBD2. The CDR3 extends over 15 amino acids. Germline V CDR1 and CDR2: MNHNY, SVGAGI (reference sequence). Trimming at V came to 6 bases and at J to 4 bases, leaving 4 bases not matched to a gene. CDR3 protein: CASSMLAGGTGELFF. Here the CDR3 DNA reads TGTGCCAGCAGCATGCTAGCGGGAGGCACCGGGGAGCTGTTTTTT.

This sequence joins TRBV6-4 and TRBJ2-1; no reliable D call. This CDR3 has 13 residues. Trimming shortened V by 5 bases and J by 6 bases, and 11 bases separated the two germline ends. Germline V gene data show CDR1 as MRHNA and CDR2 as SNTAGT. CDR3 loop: CASSQEEFNEQFF. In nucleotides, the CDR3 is TGTGCCAGCAGTCAAGAGGAATTCAATGAGCAGTTCTTC.

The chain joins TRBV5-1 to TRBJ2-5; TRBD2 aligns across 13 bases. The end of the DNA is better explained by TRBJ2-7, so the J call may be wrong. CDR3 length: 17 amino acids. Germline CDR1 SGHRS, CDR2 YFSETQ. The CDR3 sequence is CASKGLAGAWDSYEQYF. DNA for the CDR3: TGCGCCAGCAAAGGACTAGCGGGAGCGTGGGATTCCTACGAGCAGTACTTC.

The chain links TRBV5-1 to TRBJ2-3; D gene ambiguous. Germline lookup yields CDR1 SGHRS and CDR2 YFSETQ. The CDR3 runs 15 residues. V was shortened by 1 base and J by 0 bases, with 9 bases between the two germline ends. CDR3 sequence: CASSLWAASTDTQYF. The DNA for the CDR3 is TGCGCCAGCAGCTTGTGGGCGGCTAGCACAGATACGCAGTATTTT.

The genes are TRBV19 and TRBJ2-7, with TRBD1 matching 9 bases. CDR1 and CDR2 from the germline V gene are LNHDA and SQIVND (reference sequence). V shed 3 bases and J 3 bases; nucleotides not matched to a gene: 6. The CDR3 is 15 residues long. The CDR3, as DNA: TGTGCCAGTAGTATGGGGACAGGGTTTTTCTACGAGCAGTACTTC. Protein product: CASSMGTGFFYEQYF.

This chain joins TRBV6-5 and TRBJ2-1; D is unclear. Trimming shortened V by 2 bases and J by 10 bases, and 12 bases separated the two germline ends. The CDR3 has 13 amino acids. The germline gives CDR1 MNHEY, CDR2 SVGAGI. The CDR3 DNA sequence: TGTGCCAGCAGTTACCTTCCGGTCCGGGAGCAGTTCTTC. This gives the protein CASSYLPVREQFF.

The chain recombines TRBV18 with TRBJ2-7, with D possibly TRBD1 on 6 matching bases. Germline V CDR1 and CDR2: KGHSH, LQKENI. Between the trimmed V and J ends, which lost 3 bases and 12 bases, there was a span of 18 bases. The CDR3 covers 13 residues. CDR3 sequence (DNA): TGTGCCAGCTCACCCCAGGGACACCCGGATCGGTACTTC. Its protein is CASSPQGHPDRYF.